This entry features one T cell receptor (beta chain) sequence. The antigen is not known. Investigators extracted total RNA from whole blood and did not sort T cells. This sample was taken from a study of monozygotic twins with inflammatory bowel disease. Findings and caveats of the study: Especially where disease activity was present, IBD patients had fewer clonotypes in common with others than healthy twins did. Evidence failed to back one strong IBD-linked signal or clonotype.

The CDR3 loop spans 16 amino acids. Per the germline V gene, CDR1 is SGHTA and CDR2 is FQGNSA. Each UMI, carrying a 6-nucleotide sample barcode, came from template switching. TCRdb reanalyzed the 5' RACE reads, giving one entry per CDR3 protein sequence and no DNA. The repertoire table contains over 110,000 distinct CDR3 sequences. The TCR sequence derives from a human donor with ulcerative colitis or Crohn's disease, or a healthy co-twin of an affected twin (not recorded which). Sequencing used blood. The V gene is TRBV7-2, the J gene TRBJ2-5; without DNA, the TCRdb call of TRBD1 cannot be checked. CDR3 region: CASSLVRQGAGETQYF.